This TCR beta chain was captured by sequencing in a study of T cell changes during pregnancy in multiple sclerosis. CDR1 is SGDLS and CDR2 is YYNGEE in the germline V gene. The V gene lost 1 base and the J gene lost 3 bases, with 13 bases spanning the gap. CDR3 length: 16 amino acids. The data were produced by immunoSEQ multiplex PCR, yet TCRdb's version contains in-frame clones alone and is incomplete. The sample includes 37,000 or so clones, about nine tenths of them seen just once. This chain uses TRBV9 with TRBJ1-4, with D perhaps TRBD1 (5 bases). The sequence came from a female donor in good health, enrolled as a control in a pregnancy study. The material was CD4+ T cells from peripheral blood mononuclear cells, obtained in the second trimester of pregnancy. CDR3 region: CASSVHDSASNEKLFF. The DNA of the CDR3 is TGTGCCAGCAGCGTACATGACAGCGCGTCTAATGAAAAACTGTTTTTT.